The T cell receptor beta chain described here comes from a study of shared clonotypes between healthy human individuals. Germline trimming cut 3 bases from V and 2 bases from J; bases unmatched to any gene: 4. The length of the CDR3 is 14 residues. CDR1 and CDR2 (germline): GTSNPN, SVGIG (reference sequence). The repertoire was sequenced with immunoSEQ multiplex PCR; TCRdb's copy has only in-frame clones and lacks some. The sample has about 2.3 million clones, 85% to 95% seen once. Naive CD4+ cells were CD45RA-selected; the remaining cells were memory. The chain couples TRBV30 to TRBJ2-5; 9 bases are shared with TRBD1. The sample was naive CD4+ T cells from PBMCs. Indicated subset: CD45RA+ positively selected. The sequence was collected from a man between 18 and 35 years old in good health. Some clones in this sample may be carry-over from other donors' samples. CDR3 in amino acids: CAWSQQGAQETQYF. CDR3 nucleotides: TGTGCCTGGAGCCAACAGGGGGCTCAAGAGACCCAGTACTTC.